This T cell receptor (beta chain) was recovered during a study of blood T cell repertoires in COVID-19. Study summary: The United States, Italy and Spain were the sources of the acute and convalescent COVID-19 samples. The analysed material was cDNA or gDNA that came from T cells, B-cell-depleted T cells, or PBMCs.

The CDR3 is made up of 13 amino acids. The V end lost 6 bases, the J end lost 6 bases, and 14 bases lay between the germline ends. Authors' analysis steps: Estimation of nucleated cell counts was performed using reference gene primer amplification. The protocol was immunoSEQ multiplex PCR, while the TCRdb copy is restricted to in-frame clones and leaves out a portion. That table gives V, J and clone size, and the DNA gave D and trimming. The repertoire holds about 98,000 clones, with about 85% as singletons. The specimen sequenced was peripheral blood. This chain connects TRBV12-3 or TRBV12-4 to TRBJ1-2, with a weak D call TRBD1 (5 bases). The receptor was isolated from a woman of 80 years or more with acute or convalescent COVID-19. The CDR3 DNA follows: TGTGCCAGCAGCCTACAGGTAAAGAATGGCTACACCTTC. It yields the protein CASSLQVKNGYTF.